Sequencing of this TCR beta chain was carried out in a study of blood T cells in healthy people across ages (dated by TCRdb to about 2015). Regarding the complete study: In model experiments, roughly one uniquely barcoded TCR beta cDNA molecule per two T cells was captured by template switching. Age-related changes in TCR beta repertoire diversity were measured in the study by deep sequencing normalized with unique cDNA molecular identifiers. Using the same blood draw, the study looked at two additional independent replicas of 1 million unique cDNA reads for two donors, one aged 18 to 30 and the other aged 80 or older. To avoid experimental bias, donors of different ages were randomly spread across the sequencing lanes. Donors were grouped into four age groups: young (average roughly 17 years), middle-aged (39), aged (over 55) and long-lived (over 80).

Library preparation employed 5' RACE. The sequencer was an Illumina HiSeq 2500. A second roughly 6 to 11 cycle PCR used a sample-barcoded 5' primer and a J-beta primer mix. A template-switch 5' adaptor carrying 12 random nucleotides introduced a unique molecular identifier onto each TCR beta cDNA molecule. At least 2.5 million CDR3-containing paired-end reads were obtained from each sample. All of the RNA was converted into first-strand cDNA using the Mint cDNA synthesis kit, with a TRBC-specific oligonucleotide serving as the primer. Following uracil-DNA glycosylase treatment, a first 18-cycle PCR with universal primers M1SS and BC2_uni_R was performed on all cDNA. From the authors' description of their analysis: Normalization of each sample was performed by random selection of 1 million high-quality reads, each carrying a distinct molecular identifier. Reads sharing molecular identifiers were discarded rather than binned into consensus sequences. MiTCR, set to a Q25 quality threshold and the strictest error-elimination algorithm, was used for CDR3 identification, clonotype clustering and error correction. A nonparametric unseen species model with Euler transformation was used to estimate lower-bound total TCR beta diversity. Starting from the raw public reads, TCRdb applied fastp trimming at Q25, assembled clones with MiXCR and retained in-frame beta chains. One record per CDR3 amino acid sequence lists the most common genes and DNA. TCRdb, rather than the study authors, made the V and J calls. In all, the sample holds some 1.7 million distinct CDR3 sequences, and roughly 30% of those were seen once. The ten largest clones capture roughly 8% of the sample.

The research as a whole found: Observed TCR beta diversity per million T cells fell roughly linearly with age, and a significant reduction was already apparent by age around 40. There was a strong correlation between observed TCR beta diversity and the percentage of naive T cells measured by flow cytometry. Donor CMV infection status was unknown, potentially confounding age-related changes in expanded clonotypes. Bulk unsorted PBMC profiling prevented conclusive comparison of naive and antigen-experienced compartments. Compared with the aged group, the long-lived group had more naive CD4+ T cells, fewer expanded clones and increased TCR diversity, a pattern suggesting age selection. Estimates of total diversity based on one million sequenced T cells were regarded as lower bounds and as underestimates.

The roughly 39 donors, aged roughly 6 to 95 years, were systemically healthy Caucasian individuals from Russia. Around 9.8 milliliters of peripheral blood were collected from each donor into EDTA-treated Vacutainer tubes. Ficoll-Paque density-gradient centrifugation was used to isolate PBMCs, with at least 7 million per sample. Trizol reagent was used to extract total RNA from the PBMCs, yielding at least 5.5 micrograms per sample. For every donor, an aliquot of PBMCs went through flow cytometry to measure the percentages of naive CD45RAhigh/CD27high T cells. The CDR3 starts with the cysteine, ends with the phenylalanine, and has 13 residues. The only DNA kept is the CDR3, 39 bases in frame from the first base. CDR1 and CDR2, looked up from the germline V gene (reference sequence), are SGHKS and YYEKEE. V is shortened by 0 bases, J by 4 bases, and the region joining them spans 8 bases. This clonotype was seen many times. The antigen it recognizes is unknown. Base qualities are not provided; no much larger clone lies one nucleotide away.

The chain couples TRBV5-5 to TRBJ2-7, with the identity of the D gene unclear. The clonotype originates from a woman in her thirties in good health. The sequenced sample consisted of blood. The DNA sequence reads TGTGCCAGCAGCTTGGGGCCCCTATACGAGCAGTACTTC. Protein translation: CASSLGPLYEQYF.